The T cell receptor (beta chain) described here comes from a study of T-cell memory formation after mild COVID-19. Study at large: Largely, TCR clusters stayed within a single donor.

Only a few counts were recorded for this clonotype. Its matching antigen is unknown. Employing constant-segment primers, 5'RACE generated TCR alpha and TCR beta cDNA libraries bearing sample barcodes and UMIs. TCRdb re-analysed the 5' RACE reads in MiXCR, keeping a single row per CDR3 protein. The sample records 450,000 or so distinct CDR3 sequences, about 23% being singletons. Study-wide findings and caveats: CM and EM subsets held most contracting CD4+ clones; EMRA held CD8+ ones. Whether day 37 second-wave clones are SARS-CoV-2-specific was not confirmed.

The germline CDR1 and CDR2 sequences are MGHDK and SYGVNS. Trimming took off 9 bases at V and 5 bases at J, with 13 bases between the two ends. The CDR3 consists of 12 residues. The specimen was PBMCs or a T cell subset sorted from them (not recorded which). The rearrangement uses TRBV25-1 and TRBJ1-1; a weak D match, TRBD1 (5 bases). The receptor's source is an adult woman who had mild COVID-19 (a few samples of this study predate the infection). Cell type and time point are not known. The CDR3 sequence: CASQGEGTEAFF. CDR3 coding DNA: TGTGCCAGTCAGGGTGAGGGGACTGAAGCTTTCTTT.